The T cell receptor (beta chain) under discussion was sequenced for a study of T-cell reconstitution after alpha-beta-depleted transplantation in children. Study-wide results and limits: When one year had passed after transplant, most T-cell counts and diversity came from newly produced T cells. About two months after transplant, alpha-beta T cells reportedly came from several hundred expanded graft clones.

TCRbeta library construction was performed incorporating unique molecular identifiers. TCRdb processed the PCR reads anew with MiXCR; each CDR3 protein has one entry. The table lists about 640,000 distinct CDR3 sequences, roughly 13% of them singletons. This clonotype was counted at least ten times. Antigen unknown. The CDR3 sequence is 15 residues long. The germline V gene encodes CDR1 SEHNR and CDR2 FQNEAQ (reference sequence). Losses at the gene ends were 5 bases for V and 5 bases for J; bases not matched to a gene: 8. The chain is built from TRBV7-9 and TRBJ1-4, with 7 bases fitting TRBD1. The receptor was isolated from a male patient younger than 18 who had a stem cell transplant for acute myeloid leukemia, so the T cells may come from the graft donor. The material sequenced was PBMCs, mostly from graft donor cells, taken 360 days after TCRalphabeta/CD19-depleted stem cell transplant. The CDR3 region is CASSGDREGNEKLFF. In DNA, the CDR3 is TGTGCCAGCAGCGGTGACAGGGAAGGGAATGAAAAACTGTTTTTT.